This T cell receptor beta chain appears in the sequencing data of a study of T cell responses to AZD1222 COVID-19 vaccine. The study, taken as a whole, reports: No repertoire was sampled before or during the peak T cell response, only after it. Most donors were white British and more were female, and clonal diversity was possibly underestimated.

For this clone: Its specificity is not known.

J gave up 0 bases and V 1 base, and 2 bases lay outside the gene matches. The CDR3 totals 15 residues. CDR1 and CDR2 (germline): SEHNR, FQNEAQ (reference sequence). Sequencing used immunoSEQ multiplex PCR; TCRdb keeps in-frame clones, though not all of them. The table lists around 170,000 clones, approximately 91% of them singletons. This clonotype was sampled from an adult in good health. The sequencing here drew on peripheral blood, taken on day 0 of AZD1222 vaccination. The V and J genes are TRBV7-9 and TRBJ1-1; 7 positions match TRBD1. CDR3 nucleotides: TGTGCCAGCAGCTTAGAGACAGGGATGAACACTGAAGCTTTCTTT. Translated: CASSLETGMNTEAFF. The entire variable domain, with the rest obtained from reference TRBV7-9 and TRBJ1-1, is as follows: DTGVSQNPRHKITKRGQNVTFRCDPISEHNRLYWYRQTLGQGPEFLTYFQNEAQLEKSRLLSDRFSAERPKGSFSTLEIQRTEQGDSAMYLCASSLETGMNTEAFFGQGTRLTVV.